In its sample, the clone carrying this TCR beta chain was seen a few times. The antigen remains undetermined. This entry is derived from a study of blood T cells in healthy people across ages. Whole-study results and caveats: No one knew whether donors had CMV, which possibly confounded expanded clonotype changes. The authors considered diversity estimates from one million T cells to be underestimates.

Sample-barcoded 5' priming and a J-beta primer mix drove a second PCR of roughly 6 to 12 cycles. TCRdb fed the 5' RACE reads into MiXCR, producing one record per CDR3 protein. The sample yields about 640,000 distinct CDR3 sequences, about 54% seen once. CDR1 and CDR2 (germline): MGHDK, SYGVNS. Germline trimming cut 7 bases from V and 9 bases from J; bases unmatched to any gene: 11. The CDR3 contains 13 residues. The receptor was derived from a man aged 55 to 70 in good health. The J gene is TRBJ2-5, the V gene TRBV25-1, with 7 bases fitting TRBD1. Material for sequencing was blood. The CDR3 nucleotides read TGTGCCAGCACTCCAGGGGGAAGAGCGGCCCAGTACTTC. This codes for CASTPGGRAAQYF.